This T cell receptor (beta chain) was documented in a study of human T cells and chemical hapten exposure. This sample's time point: pre-sensitization, week 0. Treatment: therapeutic diphenylcyclopropenone sensitization with weekly scalp DPC. TCRdb itself ran the RACE reads through MiXCR, one entry per CDR3 protein. The sample lists roughly 380,000 distinct CDR3 sequences, roughly 4.6% occurring once. As regards this clonotype: Its specificity is not known. An end of the junction differs from the germline gene, which may be a read error.

Study-wide results and caveats: It was expanded TCRs that formed significantly more large CDR3 similarity clusters than controls did.

The sequence was collected from a woman between 45 and 65 years old with alopecia areata. Some clones in this sample may be carry-over from other donors' samples. The source material was whole blood, sampled in connection with sensitization to the hapten diphenylcyclopropenone (DPC).

CDR3 DNA sequence: TGTGCCAGCAGCTTCCCAATCGGACAGGACATCAGCACAGATACGCGGTATTTT. It is translated as CASSFPIGQDISTDTRYF. The rearrangement links TRBV2 to TRBJ2-3; 7 nucleotides match TRBD1. CDR3 length: 18 residues. CDR1 and CDR2 (germline): SNHLY, FYNNEI.